This T cell receptor (beta chain) is from a study of T cell repertoires in cytomegalovirus infection. Looking at the study overall: In public TCR beta signatures, there were indications of both CMV infection and matching HLA type.

Study-wide points: The study identified carriers of CMV plus the relevant HLA from cumulative public TCR beta family frequency. HLA-C-restricted CMV clonotypes gave the most frequent clonotype in two of eight donors.

The V and J ends lost 5 bases and 3 bases, in that order; junction bases with no gene match: 12. Per germline, CDR1 MGHRA and CDR2 YSYEKL. The CDR3 contains 17 residues. The table lists this clonotype with a few counts. Its antigen is unknown. MiXCR was run by TCRdb on the reads, yielding one entry per CDR3 protein. In the table there are over 300,000 distinct CDR3 sequences, more than 8% of which are singletons. The rearrangement uses TRBV4-1 and TRBJ2-7; 11 bases map to TRBD2. The TCR sequence derives from a human donor in good health (CMV status not recorded). Some clones in this sample may be carry-over from other donors' samples. Sequencing used PBMCs. The CDR3 region has the DNA TGCGCCAGCAGCAACACCCCGACTAGCGGGACCCTCTACGAGCAGTACTTC. This encodes CASSNTPTSGTLYEQYF.